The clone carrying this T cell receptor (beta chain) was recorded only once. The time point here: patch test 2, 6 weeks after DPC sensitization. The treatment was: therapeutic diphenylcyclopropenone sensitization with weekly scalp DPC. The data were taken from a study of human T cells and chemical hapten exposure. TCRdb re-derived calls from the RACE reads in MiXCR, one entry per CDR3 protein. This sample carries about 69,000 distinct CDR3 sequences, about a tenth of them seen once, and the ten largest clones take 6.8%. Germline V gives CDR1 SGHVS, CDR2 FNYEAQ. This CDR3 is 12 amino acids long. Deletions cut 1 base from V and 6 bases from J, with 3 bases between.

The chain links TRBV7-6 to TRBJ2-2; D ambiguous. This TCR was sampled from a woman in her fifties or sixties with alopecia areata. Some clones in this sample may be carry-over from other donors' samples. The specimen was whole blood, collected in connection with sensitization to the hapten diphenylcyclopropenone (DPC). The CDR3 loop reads CASSLDPGELFF. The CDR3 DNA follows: TGTGCCAGCAGCTTAGACCCCGGGGAGCTGTTTTTT.